A single sample is the source of the 6 T cell receptor beta chains below, sequenced in a study of T-cell memory formation after mild COVID-19. TCRdb re-called the 5' RACE reads through MiXCR, storing one row per CDR3 protein. The sample lists fewer than 650,000 distinct CDR3 sequences, less than 25% occurring once. Sequencing used PBMCs or a T cell subset sorted from them (not recorded which). These receptors were obtained from an adult woman who had mild COVID-19 (a few samples of this study predate the infection). Cell type and time point are not known.

The V gene is TRBV9, the J gene TRBJ2-6; D remains unclear. V lost 0 bases and J 3 bases, leaving 7 bases between the germline ends. CDR3 length: 15 amino acids. CDR1 SGDLS and CDR2 YYNGEE come from the germline V gene. CDR3 nucleotides: TGTGCCAGCAGCGTAGATGGGTATGGGGCCAACGTCCTGACTTTC. Protein product: CASSVDGYGANVLTF.

This clonotype was recorded a few times. The V gene is TRBV12-5, the J gene TRBJ2-1; perhaps TRBD2 as D (6 bases). This CDR3 is built from 14 residues. V dropped 11 bases and J dropped 3 bases, with 17 bases sitting between them. The germline V gene encodes CDR1 LGHNT and CDR2 FRNRAP. DNA for the CDR3: TGTGCTTCAATGGGGGGTTCACTCTACAATGAGCAGTTCTTC. This translates into CASMGGSLYNEQFF.

This clonotype has just a few counts. The chain couples TRBV27 to TRBJ2-7; 7 bases are shared with TRBD1. CDR3 length: 13 amino acids. Trimming removed 4 bases from V and 12 bases from J; junction bases left unmatched: 12. CDR1 and CDR2 (germline): MNHEY, SMNVEV (reference sequence). The CDR3 sequence: CASSSPDRPSSYF. The CDR3 DNA sequence: TGTGCCAGCAGTTCCCCGGACAGGCCTTCCTCGTACTTC.

This clonotype was found a few times. The V gene is TRBV7-2, the J gene TRBJ2-7, with D possibly matching TRBD2 (6 bases). The CDR3 runs to 15 residues. V lost 0 bases and J lost 2, with 11 bases in between. From germline, CDR1 is SGHTA and CDR2 FQGNSA. The CDR3 is CASSLATSGAYEQYF. The CDR3 nucleotides read TGTGCCAGCAGCTTAGCGACTTCGGGGGCCTACGAGCAGTACTTC.

The V gene is TRBV24-1, the J gene TRBJ2-1; no reliable D call. V dropped 3 bases and J dropped 2 bases, with 10 bases sitting between them. CDR3 size: 15 residues. Germline assignment: CDR1 KGHDR and CDR2 SFDVKD. The CDR3 sequence is CATSDGGSPYNEQFF. CDR3 in DNA: TGTGCCACCAGTGATGGCGGCAGCCCCTACAATGAGCAGTTCTTC.

This clonotype was detected only a few times. The genes are TRBV6-2 or TRBV6-3 and TRBJ2-1; TRBD2 matches 13 bases. Trimming at V came to 2 bases and at J to 0 bases, leaving 10 bases not matched to a gene. This CDR3 has 20 residues. Germline CDR1 is MNHEY and CDR2 is SVGEGT. CDR3 amino acids: CASSYARTSGSSGSYNEQFF. Here the CDR3 DNA reads TGTGCCAGCAGTTACGCCCGGACTAGCGGGAGTTCGGGCTCCTACAATGAGCAGTTCTTC.